This T cell receptor (beta chain) was recorded in a study of graft-versus-host responses after intestinal transplantation. On the study more broadly: The whole recipient group had anti-thymocyte globulin induction followed by tacrolimus and steroids for two to three years.

TCRdb's table, derived via immunoSEQ multiplex PCR, lists solely in-frame clones and lacks some. The profile shows around 90,000 clones, less than 95% of them singletons. This clone was counted once. Antigen unknown. Germline CDR1 is SEHNR and CDR2 is FQNEAQ (reference sequence). The CDR3 loop spans 16 amino acids. The V end was cut by 5 bases, the J end by 6 bases, with 23 bases between. This receptor was identified in a human donor who was the organ donor for an intestinal transplant. Sequenced here: unstimulated CD8+ T cells sorted from spleen or lymph node cells, sampled before transplant. V and J are TRBV7-9 and TRBJ2-7; D possibly corresponds to TRBD1 (5 bases). CDR3 protein: CASSPPFQLWGSEQYF. The CDR3 DNA is TGTGCCAGCAGCCCTCCCTTCCAGCTATGGGGCTCCGAGCAGTACTTC.